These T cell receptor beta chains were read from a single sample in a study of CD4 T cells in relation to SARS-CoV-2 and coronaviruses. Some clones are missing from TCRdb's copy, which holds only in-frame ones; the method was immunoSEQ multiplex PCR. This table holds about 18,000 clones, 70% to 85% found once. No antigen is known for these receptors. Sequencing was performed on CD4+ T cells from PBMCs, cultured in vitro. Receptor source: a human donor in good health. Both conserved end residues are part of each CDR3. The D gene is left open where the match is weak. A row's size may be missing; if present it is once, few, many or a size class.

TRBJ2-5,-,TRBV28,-,TGTGCCAGCAGTCTTCAAGAGACCCAGTACTTC,CASSLQETQYF
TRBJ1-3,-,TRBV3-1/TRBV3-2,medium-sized,TGTGCCAGCAGCCTAAGCAGTCTCTATGGAAACACCATATATTTT,CASSLSSLYGNTIYF
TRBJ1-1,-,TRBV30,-,TGTGCCTGGACCTCACTGGTCGGGGCTTTCTTT,CAWTSLVGAFF
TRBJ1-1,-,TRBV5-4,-,TGTGCCAGCAGCTTTGGGAACATGAACACTGAAGCTTTCTTT,CASSFGNMNTEAFF
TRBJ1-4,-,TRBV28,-,TGTGCCAGCAGTTTATCAGAAGAAAAACTGTTTTTT,CASSLSEEKLFF
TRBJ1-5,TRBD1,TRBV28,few,TGTGCCAGCAGTCGAGGGACAGGGGATCAGCCCCAGCATTTT,CASSRGTGDQPQHF
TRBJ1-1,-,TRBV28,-,TGTGCCAGCAGTTCCACCGACATCACTGAAGCTTTCTTT,CASSSTDITEAFF
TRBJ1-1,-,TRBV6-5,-,TGTGCCAGCAAGGCACCGACGAGAGGTACTGAAGCTTTCTTT,CASKAPTRGTEAFF
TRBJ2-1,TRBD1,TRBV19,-,TGTGCCAGTAGCCTAACCCGGGACAGATACAATGAGCAGTTCTTC,CASSLTRDRYNEQFF
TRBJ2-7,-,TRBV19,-,TGTGCCAGTAAGAGGGCGGCTAGCGAGCCATCTGAGCAGTACTTC,CASKRAASEPSEQYF
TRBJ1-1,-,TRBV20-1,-,TGCAGTGCTAGGCCGGGACCTGAAGCTTTCTTT,CSARPGPEAFF
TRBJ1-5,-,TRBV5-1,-,TGCGCCAGCAGCTTGGCCGGGAGACAGATGCAGCCCCAGCATTTT,CASSLAGRQMQPQHF
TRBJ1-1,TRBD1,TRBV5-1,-,TGCGCCAGCAGCCTGGGACAGAGCCGGGACACTGAAGCTTTCTTT,CASSLGQSRDTEAFF
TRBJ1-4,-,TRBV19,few,TGTGCCAGTAGCAACCCGCCGGCTAATGAAAAACTGTTTTTT,CASSNPPANEKLFF
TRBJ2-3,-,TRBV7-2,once,TGTGCCAGCAGGGCAAGTTCGGATACGCAGTATTTT,CASRASSDTQYF
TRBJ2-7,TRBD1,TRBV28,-,TGTGCCAGCAGTTTTGATTGGGAACAGGGGGAAAACGAGCAGTACTTC,CASSFDWEQGENEQYF
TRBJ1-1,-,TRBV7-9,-,TGTGCCAGCAGCCCTCGGGGGAACATGAACACTGAAGCTTTCTTT,CASSPRGNMNTEAFF
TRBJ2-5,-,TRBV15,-,TGTGCCACCACTCAGGGGACTCCCCCGGAGACCCAGTACTTC,CATTQGTPPETQYF
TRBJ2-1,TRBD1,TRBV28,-,TGTGCCAGCAGTCTAGCAGGGGGATTTGTCAATGAGCAGTTCTTC,CASSLAGGFVNEQFF
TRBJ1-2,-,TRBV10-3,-,TGTGCCATCAGCATGGACGGGGACTATGGCTACACCTTC,CAISMDGDYGYTF
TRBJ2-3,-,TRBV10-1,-,TGCGCCAGCAGTGAGTCGCGCGGTAGCACAGATACGCAGTATTTT,CASSESRGSTDTQYF
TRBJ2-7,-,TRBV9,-,TGTGCCAGCAGCGTAGCGGGGGACGGGCGCTACGAGCAGTACTTC,CASSVAGDGRYEQYF
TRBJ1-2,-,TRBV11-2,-,TGTGCCAGCAGCTTAGGGGGCGGGTATGGCTACACCTTC,CASSLGGGYGYTF
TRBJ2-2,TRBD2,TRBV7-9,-,TGTGCCAGCAGCTTAACGGGACTAGAGACCGGGGAGCTGTTTTTT,CASSLTGLETGELFF
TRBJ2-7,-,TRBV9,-,TGTGCCAGCAGCGTAGGGGTTGGTGTAGACTACGAGCAGTACTTC,CASSVGVGVDYEQYF
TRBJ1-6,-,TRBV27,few,TGTGCCAGCAGTTTGGGGGTCTATAATTCACCCCTCCACTTT,CASSLGVYNSPLHF
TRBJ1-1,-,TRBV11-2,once,TGTGCCAGCAGTCTCCAGGCCCAGAAGAACACTGAAGCTTTCTTT,CASSLQAQKNTEAFF
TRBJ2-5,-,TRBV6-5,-,TGTGCCAGCAGTTACGGTACCCACCAAGAGACCCAGTACTTC,CASSYGTHQETQYF
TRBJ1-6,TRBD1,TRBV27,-,TGTGCCAGCAGGCCCAAGGACAGGGGAGTGGGTTCACCCCTCCACTTT,CASRPKDRGVGSPLHF
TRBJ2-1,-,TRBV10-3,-,TGTGCCATCAGTTCCTTGACTAGTCCGTATGAGCAGTTCTTC,CAISSLTSPYEQFF
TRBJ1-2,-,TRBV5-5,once,TGTGCCAGCAGCAAAGAGCAGGGATACTATGGCTACACCTTC,CASSKEQGYYGYTF
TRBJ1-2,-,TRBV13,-,TGTGCCAGCAGCTTATGGGGGGTAAAGAATGATGGCTACACCTTC,CASSLWGVKNDGYTF
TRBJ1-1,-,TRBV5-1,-,TGCGCCAGCAGCTTCGGCAGTAACACTGAAGCTTTCTTT,CASSFGSNTEAFF
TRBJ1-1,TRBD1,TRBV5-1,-,TGCGCCAGCAGCGGCACGGGACAGGGGAACACTGAAGCTTTCTTT,CASSGTGQGNTEAFF